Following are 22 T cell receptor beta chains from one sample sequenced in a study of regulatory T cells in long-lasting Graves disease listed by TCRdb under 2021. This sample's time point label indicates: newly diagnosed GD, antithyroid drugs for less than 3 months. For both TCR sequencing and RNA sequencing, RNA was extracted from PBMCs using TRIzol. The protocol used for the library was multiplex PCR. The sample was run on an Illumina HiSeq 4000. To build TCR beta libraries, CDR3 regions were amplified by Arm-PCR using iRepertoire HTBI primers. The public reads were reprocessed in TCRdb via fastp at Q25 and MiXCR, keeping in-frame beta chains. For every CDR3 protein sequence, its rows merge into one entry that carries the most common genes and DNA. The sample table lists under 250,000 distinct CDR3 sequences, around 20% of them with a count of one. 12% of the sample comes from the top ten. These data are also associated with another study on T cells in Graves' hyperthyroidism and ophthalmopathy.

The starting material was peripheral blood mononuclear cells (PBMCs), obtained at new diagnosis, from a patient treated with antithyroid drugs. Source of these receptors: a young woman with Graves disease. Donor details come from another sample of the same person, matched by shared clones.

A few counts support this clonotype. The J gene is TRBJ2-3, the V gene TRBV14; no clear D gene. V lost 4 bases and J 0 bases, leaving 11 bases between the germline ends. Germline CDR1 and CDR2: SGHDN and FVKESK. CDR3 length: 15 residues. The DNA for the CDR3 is TGTGCCAGCAGCCTAAGCATTACTAGCACAGATACGCAGTATTTT. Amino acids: CASSLSITSTDTQYF.

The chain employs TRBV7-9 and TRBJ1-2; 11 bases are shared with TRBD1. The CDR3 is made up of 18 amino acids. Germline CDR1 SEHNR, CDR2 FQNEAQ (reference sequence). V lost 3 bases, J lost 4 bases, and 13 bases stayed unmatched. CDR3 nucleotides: TGTGCCAGCAGCTTGGACAGGGGGCGAACACCGGGTGGCTATGGCTACACCTTC. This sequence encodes CASSLDRGRTPGGYGYTF.

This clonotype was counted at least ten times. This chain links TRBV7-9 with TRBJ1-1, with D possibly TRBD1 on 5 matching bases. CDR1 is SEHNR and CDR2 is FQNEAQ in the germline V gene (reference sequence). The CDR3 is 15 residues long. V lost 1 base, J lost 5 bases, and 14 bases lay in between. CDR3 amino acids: CASSLETGGLTEAFF. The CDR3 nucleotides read TGTGCCAGCAGCTTAGAAACCGGGGGATTGACTGAAGCTTTCTTT.

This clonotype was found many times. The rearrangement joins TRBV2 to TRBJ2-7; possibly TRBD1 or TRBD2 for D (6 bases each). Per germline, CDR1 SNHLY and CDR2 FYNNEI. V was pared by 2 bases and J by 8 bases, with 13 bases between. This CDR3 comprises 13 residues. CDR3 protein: CASSETQGRKQYF. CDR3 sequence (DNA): TGTGCCAGCAGTGAAACCCAGGGGAGGAAGCAGTACTTC.

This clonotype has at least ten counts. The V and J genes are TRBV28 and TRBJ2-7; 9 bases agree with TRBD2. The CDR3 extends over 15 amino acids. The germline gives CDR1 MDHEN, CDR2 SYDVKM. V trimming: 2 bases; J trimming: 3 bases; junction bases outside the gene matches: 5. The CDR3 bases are TGTGCCAGCAGTTTAATGGCGGGGGGGAACTACGAGCAGTACTTC. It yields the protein CASSLMAGGNYEQYF.

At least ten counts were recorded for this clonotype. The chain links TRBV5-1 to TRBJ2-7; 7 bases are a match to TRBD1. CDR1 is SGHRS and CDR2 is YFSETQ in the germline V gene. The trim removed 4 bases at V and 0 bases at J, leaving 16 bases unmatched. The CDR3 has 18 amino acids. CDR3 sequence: CASSPTQGWIRISYEQYF. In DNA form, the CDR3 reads TGCGCCAGCAGCCCTACACAGGGGTGGATAAGAATCTCCTACGAGCAGTACTTC.

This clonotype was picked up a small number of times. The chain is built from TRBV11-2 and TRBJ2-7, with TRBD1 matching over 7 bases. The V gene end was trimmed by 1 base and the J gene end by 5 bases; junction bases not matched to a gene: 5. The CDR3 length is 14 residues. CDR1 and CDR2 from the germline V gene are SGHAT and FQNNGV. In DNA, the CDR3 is TGTGCCAGCAGCTTAGCGGGACAGCAGCACGAGCAGTACTTC. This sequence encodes CASSLAGQQHEQYF.

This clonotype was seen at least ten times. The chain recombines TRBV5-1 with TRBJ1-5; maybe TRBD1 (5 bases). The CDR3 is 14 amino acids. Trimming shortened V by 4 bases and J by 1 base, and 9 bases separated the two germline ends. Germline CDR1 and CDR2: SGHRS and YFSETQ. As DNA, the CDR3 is TGCGCCAGCAGCCCGGACATGAGCAATCAGCCCCAGCATTTT. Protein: CASSPDMSNQPQHF.

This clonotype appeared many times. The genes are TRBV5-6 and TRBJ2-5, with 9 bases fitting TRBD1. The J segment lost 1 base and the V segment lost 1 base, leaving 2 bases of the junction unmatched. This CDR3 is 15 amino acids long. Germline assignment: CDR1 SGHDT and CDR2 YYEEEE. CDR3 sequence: CASSLPDRGQETQYF. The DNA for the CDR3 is TGTGCCAGCAGCTTGCCGGACAGGGGCCAAGAGACCCAGTACTTC.

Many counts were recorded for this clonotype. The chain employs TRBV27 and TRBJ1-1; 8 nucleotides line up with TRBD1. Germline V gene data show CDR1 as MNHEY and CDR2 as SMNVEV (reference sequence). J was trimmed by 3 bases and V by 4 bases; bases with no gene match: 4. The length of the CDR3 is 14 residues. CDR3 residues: CASSSTGEDTEAFF. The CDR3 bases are TGTGCCAGCAGTTCGACAGGGGAGGACACTGAAGCTTTCTTT.

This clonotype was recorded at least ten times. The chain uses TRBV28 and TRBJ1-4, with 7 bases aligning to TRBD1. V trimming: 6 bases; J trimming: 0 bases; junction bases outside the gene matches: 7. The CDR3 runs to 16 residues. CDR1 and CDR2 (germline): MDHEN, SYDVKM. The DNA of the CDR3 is TGTGCCAGCAGCACCAGACAGGGTACAACTAATGAAAAACTGTTTTTT. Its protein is CASSTRQGTTNEKLFF.

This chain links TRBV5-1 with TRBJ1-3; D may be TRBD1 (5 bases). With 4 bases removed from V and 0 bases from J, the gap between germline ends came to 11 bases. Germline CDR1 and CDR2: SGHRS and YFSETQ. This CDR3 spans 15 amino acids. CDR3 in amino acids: CASSPRGDSGNTIYF. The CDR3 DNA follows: TGCGCCAGCAGCCCTCGGGGGGACTCTGGAAACACCATATATTTT. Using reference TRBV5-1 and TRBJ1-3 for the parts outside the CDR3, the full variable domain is KAGVTQTPRYLIKTRGQQVTLSCSPISGHRSVSWYQQTPGQGLQFLFEYFSETQRNKGNFPGRFSGRQFSNSRSEMNVSTLELGDSALYLCASSPRGDSGNTIYFGEGSWLTVV.

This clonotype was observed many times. The CDR3, as DNA: TGCAGTGCCCCTGAAGGGGTCGGTAGCCCCTATGAGCAGTTCTTC. It codes for CSAPEGVGSPYEQFF. V is TRBV20-1 and J is TRBJ2-1, with D perhaps matching TRBD1 (5 bases). The V end lost 6 bases, the J end lost 8 bases, and 23 bases lay between the germline ends. The germline CDR1 and CDR2 sequences are DFQATT and SNEGSKA (reference sequence). The CDR3 runs to 15 residues.

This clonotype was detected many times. The CDR3 loop reads CASSENLKGEAFF. In nucleotides, the CDR3 is TGCGCCAGCAGTGAGAACCTCAAGGGCGAAGCTTTCTTT. V gene TRBV10-1 combines with J gene TRBJ1-1; no clear D gene. The CDR3 spans 13 residues. Germline values: CDR1 WNHNN, CDR2 SYGVQD (reference sequence). V was cut by 2 bases and J by 8 bases, with 12 bases left in between.

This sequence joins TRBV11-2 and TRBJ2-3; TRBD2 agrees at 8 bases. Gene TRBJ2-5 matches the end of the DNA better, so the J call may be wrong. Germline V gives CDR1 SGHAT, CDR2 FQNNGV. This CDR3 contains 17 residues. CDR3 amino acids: CASSPILGGGGRETQYF. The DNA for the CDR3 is TGTGCCAGCAGCCCTATCCTGGGGGGCGGGGGGAGGGAGACCCAGTACTTC.

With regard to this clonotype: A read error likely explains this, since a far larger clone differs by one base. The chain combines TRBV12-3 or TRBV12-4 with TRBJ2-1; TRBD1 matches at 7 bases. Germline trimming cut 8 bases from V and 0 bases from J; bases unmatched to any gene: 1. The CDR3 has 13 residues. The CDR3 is CASWDSSYNEQFF. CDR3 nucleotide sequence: TGTGCCAGCTGGGACAGCTCCTACAATGAGCAGTTCTTC.

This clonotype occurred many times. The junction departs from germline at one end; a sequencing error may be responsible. CDR3 in amino acids: CAGSRGTRDSYEQYF. The CDR3 region has the DNA TGTGCCGGCAGTAGGGGGACGAGAGACTCCTACGAGCAGTACTTC. This chain joins TRBV2 and TRBJ2-7, with D possibly being TRBD1 (6 bases). Germline V lookup: CDR1 SNHLY, CDR2 FYNNEI. CDR3 length: 15 residues.

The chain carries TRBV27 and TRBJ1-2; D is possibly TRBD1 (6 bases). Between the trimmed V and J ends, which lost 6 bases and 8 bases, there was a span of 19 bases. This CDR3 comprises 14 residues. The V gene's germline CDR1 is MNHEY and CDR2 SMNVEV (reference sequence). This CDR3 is CASSQGTQEGGYTF. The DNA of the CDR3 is TGTGCCAGCAGCCAGGGGACACAGGAGGGCGGCTACACCTTC.

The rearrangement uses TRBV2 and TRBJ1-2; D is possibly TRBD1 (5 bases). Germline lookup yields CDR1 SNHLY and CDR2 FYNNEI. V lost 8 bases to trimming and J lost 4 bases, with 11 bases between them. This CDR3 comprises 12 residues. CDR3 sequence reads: CASRGARYGYTF. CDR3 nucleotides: TGTGCCAGCCGAGGGGCACGCTATGGCTACACCTTC.

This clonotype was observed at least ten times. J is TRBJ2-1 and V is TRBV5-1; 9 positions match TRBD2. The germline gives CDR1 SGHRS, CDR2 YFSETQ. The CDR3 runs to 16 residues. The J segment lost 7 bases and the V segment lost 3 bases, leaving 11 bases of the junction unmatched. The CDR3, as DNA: TGCGCCAGCAGCTACGTTAGCGGGAGACCCTGGAATGAGCAGTTCTTC. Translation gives CASSYVSGRPWNEQFF. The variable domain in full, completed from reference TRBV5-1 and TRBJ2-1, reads KAGVTQTPRYLIKTRGQQVTLSCSPISGHRSVSWYQQTPGQGLQFLFEYFSETQRNKGNFPGRFSGRQFSNSRSEMNVSTLELGDSALYLCASSYVSGRPWNEQFFGPGTRLTVL.

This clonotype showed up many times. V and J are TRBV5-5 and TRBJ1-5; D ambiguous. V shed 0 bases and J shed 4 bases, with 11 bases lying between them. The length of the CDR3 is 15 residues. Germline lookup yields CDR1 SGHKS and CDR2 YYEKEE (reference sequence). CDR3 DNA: TGTGCCAGCAGCTTGGGGCACTCCATTAATCAGCCCCAGCATTTT. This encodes CASSLGHSINQPQHF.

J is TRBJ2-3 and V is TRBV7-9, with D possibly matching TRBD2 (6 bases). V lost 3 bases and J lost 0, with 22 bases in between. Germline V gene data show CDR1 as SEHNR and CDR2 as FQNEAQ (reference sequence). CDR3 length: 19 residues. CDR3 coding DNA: TGTGCCAGCAGCTTGTTTCTTGGGGCTTGGACTACTAGCACAGATACGCAGTATTTT. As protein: CASSLFLGAWTTSTDTQYF.